Listed below are T cell receptor beta chains from one sample, sequenced in a study of metastatic and nonmetastatic thyroid tumors. TCRdb re-clonotyped the PCR reads via MiXCR. This sample has approximately 38,000 clones, with around 33% found just once. The sample taken for sequencing was tumor tissue. Every receptor here comes from a female donor with papillary thyroid cancer or a benign thyroid nodule (not recorded which). Some clones in this sample may be carry-over from other donors' samples. Both conserved end residues are part of each CDR3. D genes are given only for firm matches. Size tells how often a clone was seen (once, few, many) or the class of an expanded clone, and some rows leave it out.

V,J,D,size,DNA,CDR3
TRBV5-1,TRBJ2-2,TRBD2,-,TGCGCCAGCAGCCCCGGACTAGCGGGAGCGCCGGAGACCGGGGAGCTGTTTTTT,CASSPGLAGAPETGELFF
TRBV6-2/TRBV6-3,TRBJ2-1,TRBD1,-,TGTGCCAGCAGTTACAACAGGGGAAATGAGCAGTTCTTC,CASSYNRGNEQFF
TRBV11-2,TRBJ2-2,-,once,TGTGCCAGCAGCCCCCGGCCCCTACTAGCGAACACCGGGGAGCTGTTTTTT,CASSPRPLLANTGELFF
TRBV28,TRBJ1-2,-,few,TGTGCCAGCAGCCCTTGGAACTATGGCTACACCTTC,CASSPWNYGYTF
TRBV19,TRBJ2-3,-,few,TGTGCCAGTAGTGAAAACCTGGGGGATACGCAGTATTTT,CASSENLGDTQYF
TRBV7-9,TRBJ2-7,-,-,TGTGCCAGCAGCTCCACTAAGGGGGGTGCTGAGCAGTACTTC,CASSSTKGGAEQYF
TRBV12-3/TRBV12-4,TRBJ2-1,TRBD2,few,TGTGCCAGCAGTTTAACTAGCGCCTACAATGAGCAGTTCTTC,CASSLTSAYNEQFF
TRBV2,TRBJ1-2,-,-,TGTGCCAGCAGTGAAGGGACAGTAAACTATGGCTACACCTTC,CASSEGTVNYGYTF
TRBV20-1,TRBJ2-7,-,-,TGCAGTGCTAGAGGACAGTCCTACGAGCAGTACTTC,CSARGQSYEQYF
TRBV11-2,TRBJ2-1,TRBD2,-,TGTGCCAGCACCGGGACTAGCGGGACTACCTACAATGAGCAGTTCTTC,CASTGTSGTTYNEQFF
TRBV28,TRBJ1-2,-,few,TGTGCCAGCCTCCCTCATGTGATAGTCGAAGGCTACACCTTC,CASLPHVIVEGYTF
TRBV6-1,TRBJ2-7,-,-,TGTGCCAGCAGTGAAGTAGTAGAGGTCTACGAGCAGTACTTC,CASSEVVEVYEQYF
TRBV29-1,TRBJ2-1,TRBD1,few,TGCAGCGTTCGCGCAGGGGGCAATGAGCAGTTCTTC,CSVRAGGNEQFF
TRBV30,TRBJ2-3,-,few,TGTGCCTGGAGTGTACCGGGACCCACAGATACGCAGTATTTT,CAWSVPGPTDTQYF
TRBV10-1,TRBJ2-3,-,few,TGCGCCAGCAGTCTTGGGGATACGCAGTATTTT,CASSLGDTQYF
TRBV9,TRBJ1-6,TRBD1,-,TGTGCCAGCAGCGCGACAGGGCGAGGAGATTCACCCCTCCACTTT,CASSATGRGDSPLHF
TRBV5-8,TRBJ1-1,-,-,TGTGCCAGCAGCTTGCTACAGGGTGAAGCTTTCTTT,CASSLLQGEAFF
TRBV6-1,TRBJ1-1,-,medium-sized,TGTGCCAGCAGTGAAATACAGAACACTGAAGCTTTCTTT,CASSEIQNTEAFF
TRBV7-3,TRBJ2-1,-,-,TGTGCCAGCAGCTTCGGGTGGGAGCAGCCTGGTGAGCAGTTCTTC,CASSFGWEQPGEQFF
TRBV6-5,TRBJ2-7,TRBD2,few,TGTGCCAGCAGTTACACTAGCGGGACCCACGAGCAGTACTTC,CASSYTSGTHEQYF
TRBV24-1,TRBJ2-7,TRBD2,few,TGTGCCACCAGTGATGCTGGGACTAGCGGGCTGAACGAGCAGTACTTC,CATSDAGTSGLNEQYF
TRBV7-6,TRBJ2-1,TRBD2,-,TGTGCTAGCAGCCTGGGACTAGCGGGAGGGTACAATGAGCAGTTCTTC,CASSLGLAGGYNEQFF
TRBV28,TRBJ1-2,TRBD1,-,TGTGCCAGCAGGGGAATGGACAGGGGGATTAATGCCTACACCTTC,CASRGMDRGINAYTF
TRBV28,TRBJ1-2,-,few,TGTGCCAGCAACAAACCGGGACAAACTAACTATGGCTACACCTTC,CASNKPGQTNYGYTF
TRBV12-3/TRBV12-4,TRBJ1-2,-,few,TGTGCCAGCAGTTACGGGACATCCCGGCGGTATGGCTACACCTTC,CASSYGTSRRYGYTF
TRBV13,TRBJ2-1,-,-,TGTGCCAGCAGCGCCCTGTCTTCCGGGTTAACCTACAATGAGCAGTTCTTC,CASSALSSGLTYNEQFF
TRBV3-1,TRBJ2-1,TRBD1,-,TGTGCCAGCAGCCAAGCGTCAGGGGGCGCGGGTAATGAGCAGTTCTTC,CASSQASGGAGNEQFF
TRBV20-1,TRBJ2-2,TRBD2,-,TGCAGTGCTAGGGCGGGGGGTAACACCGGGGAGCTGTTTTTT,CSARAGGNTGELFF
TRBV9,TRBJ2-1,-,-,TGTGCCAGCAGCCCCCGACCCTCGGATGAGCAGTTCTTC,CASSPRPSDEQFF
TRBV12-3/TRBV12-4,TRBJ1-6,-,many,TGTGCCAGCGGCAGGGAAGGTTCACCCCTCCACTTT,CASGREGSPLHF
TRBV19,TRBJ1-5,-,-,TGTGCCAGTAGTATTCCCCATCAGCCCCAGCATTTT,CASSIPHQPQHF
TRBV25-1,TRBJ2-7,TRBD2,few,TGTGCCAGCAAAAAACTAGCGGGAGGGGAGCAGTACTTC,CASKKLAGGEQYF
TRBV9,TRBJ2-7,-,-,TGTGCCAGCAGCGTAGACGACTCACCAACCTACGAGCAGTACTTC,CASSVDDSPTYEQYF
TRBV12-3/TRBV12-4,TRBJ2-2,-,-,TGTGCCAGCAGTTTAGAGCCAGGGTCCACCGGGGAGCTGTTTTTT,CASSLEPGSTGELFF
TRBV6-6,TRBJ2-1,-,few,TGTGCCAGCAGTTACTCGTTGGAAGGTTGGGCCAACAATGAGCAGTTCTTC,CASSYSLEGWANNEQFF
TRBV7-2,TRBJ1-2,-,-,TGTGCCAGCAGCTTAGCAGCCTTAGGTGGTGGAGGAAACAACTATGGCTACACCTTC,CASSLAALGGGGNNYGYTF
TRBV12-3/TRBV12-4,TRBJ1-1,-,few,TGTGCCAGCAGTTCCGACACTGAAGCTTTCTTT,CASSSDTEAFF
TRBV2,TRBJ2-7,-,few,TGTGCCAGCAGTGGGCGGGCCTACGAGCAGTACTTC,CASSGRAYEQYF
TRBV24-1,TRBJ2-2,-,many,TGTGCCACCAGTCCCCCCCACACCGGGGAGCTGTTTTTT,CATSPPHTGELFF
TRBV19,TRBJ1-2,-,-,TGTGCCAGTAGTAAAAGGGACCCTACGAGGGGCTACACCTTC,CASSKRDPTRGYTF
TRBV5-1,TRBJ2-5,-,-,TGCGCCAGCAGCCCCAGGGTGTCGGAGACCCAGTACTTC,CASSPRVSETQYF
TRBV3-1,TRBJ1-1,-,-,TGTGCCAGCAGCCAGGGGATCACTGAAGCTTTCTTT,CASSQGITEAFF